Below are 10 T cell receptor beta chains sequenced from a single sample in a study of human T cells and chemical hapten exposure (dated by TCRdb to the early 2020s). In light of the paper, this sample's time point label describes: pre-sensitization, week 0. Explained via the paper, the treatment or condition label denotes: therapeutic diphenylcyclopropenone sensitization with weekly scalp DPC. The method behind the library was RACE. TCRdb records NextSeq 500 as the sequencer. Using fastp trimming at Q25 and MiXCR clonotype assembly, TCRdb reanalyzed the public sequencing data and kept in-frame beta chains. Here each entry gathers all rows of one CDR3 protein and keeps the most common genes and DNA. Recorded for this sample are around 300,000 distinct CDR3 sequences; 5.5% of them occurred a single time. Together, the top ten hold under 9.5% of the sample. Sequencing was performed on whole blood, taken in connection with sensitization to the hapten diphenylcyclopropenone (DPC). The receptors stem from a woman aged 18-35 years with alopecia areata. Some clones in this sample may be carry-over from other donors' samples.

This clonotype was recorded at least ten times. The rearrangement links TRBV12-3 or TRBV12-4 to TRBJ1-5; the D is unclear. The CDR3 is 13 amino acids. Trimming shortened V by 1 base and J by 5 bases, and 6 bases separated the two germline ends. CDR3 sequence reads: CASSLVEDQPQHF. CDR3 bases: TGTGCCAGCAGTTTAGTGGAGGATCAGCCCCAGCATTTT.

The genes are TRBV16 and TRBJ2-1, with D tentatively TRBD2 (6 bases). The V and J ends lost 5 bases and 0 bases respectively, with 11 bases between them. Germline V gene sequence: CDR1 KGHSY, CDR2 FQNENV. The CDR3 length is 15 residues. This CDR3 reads CASSVLAFSYNEQFF. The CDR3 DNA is TGTGCCAGCAGCGTCCTAGCGTTCTCCTACAATGAGCAGTTCTTC.

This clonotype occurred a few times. The DNA for the CDR3 is TGTGCCAGCAGCCAGGACAGGGTTGGTGGTACGCAGTATTTT. It yields the protein CASSQDRVGGTQYF. The genes are TRBV7-8 and TRBJ2-3, with 8 bases lining up with TRBD1. CDR1 SGHVS and CDR2 FQNEAQ come from the germline V gene. This CDR3 region has 14 residues. J gave up 8 bases and V 5 bases, and 9 bases lay outside the gene matches.

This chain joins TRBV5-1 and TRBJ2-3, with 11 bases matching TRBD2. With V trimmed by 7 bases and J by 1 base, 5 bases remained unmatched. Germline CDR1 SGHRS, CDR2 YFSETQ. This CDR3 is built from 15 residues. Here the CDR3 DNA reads TGCGCCAGCGGGCCGGGACTAGCGGGCACAGATACGCAGTATTTT. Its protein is CASGPGLAGTDTQYF.

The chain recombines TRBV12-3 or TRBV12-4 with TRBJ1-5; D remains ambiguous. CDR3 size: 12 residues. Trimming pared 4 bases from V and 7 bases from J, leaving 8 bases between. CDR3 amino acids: CASSSYRQPQHF. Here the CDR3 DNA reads TGTGCCAGCAGTTCCTACAGACAGCCCCAGCATTTT.

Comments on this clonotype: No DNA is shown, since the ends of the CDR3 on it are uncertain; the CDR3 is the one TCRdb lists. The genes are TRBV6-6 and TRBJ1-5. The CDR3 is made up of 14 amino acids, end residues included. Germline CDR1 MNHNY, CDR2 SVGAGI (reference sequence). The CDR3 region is CASSTSFSNQPQHF.

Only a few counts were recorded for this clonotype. CDR3 residues: CASSQDREGSGNTIYF. As DNA, the CDR3 is TGTGCCAGCAGCCAAGATCGTGAGGGTTCTGGAAACACCATATATTTT. The chain couples TRBV4-2 to TRBJ1-3; no clear D gene. Deletions cut 0 bases from V and 1 base from J, with 10 bases between. CDR1 is LGHNA, CDR2 YNFKEQ, per germline. This CDR3 is built from 16 residues.

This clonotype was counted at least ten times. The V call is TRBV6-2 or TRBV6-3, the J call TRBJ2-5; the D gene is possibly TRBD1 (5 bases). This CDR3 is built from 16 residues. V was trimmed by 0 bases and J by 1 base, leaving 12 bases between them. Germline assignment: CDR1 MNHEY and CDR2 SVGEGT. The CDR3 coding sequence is TGTGCCAGCAGTTACTCGATTGGGGCTTTCCAAGAGACCCAGTACTTC. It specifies CASSYSIGAFQETQYF.

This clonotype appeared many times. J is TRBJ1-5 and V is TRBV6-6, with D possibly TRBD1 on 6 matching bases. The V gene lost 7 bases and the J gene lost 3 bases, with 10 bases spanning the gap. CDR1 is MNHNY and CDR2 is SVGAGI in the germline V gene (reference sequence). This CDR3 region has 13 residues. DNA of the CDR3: TGTGCCAGCAAGAACAGGGCCAATCAGCCCCAGCATTTT. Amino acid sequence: CASKNRANQPQHF.

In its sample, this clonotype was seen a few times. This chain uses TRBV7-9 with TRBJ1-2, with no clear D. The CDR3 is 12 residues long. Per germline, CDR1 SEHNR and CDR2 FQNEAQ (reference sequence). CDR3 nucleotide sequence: TGTTCTCAGGAGGCAACTAACTATGGCTACACCTTC. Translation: CSQEATNYGYTF.